These T cell receptor beta chains were read from a single sample in a study of control samples from healthy donors and cancer patients. Sequenced by immunoSEQ multiplex PCR; TCRdb stores in-frame clones only, minus some. The data contain some 130,000 clones, roughly 90% of them seen just once; the ten biggest clones take up 4.5% to 7%. Sequenced material: blood. Receptor source: a man aged 18-30 years in good health. Each CDR3 is given with its conserved first and last residue. Each record gives: CDR3 length, V gene, CDR3 protein.

14 | TRBV18 | CASSARTGGKKLFF
13 | TRBV5-4 | CASSLDAGGEQYF
16 | TRBV3-1/TRBV3-2 | CASSRDRGPRAYEQYF
16 | TRBV5-1 | CASSLGTGGPTDTQYF
14 | TRBV5-1 | CASSSQGRGTEAFF
16 | TRBV12-2 | CASRLRGLAGLDTQYF
13 | TRBV5-4 | CASSADSYTEAFF
13 | TRBV5-4 | CASSFRQDTEAFF
16 | TRBV5-4 | CASSLGTVSGANVLTF
15 | TRBV11-2 | CASSLDLAKTYEQYF
14 | TRBV3-1/TRBV3-2 | CASSLGNSNQPQHF
14 | TRBV6-5 | CASSYSRTLETQYF
14 | TRBV7-2 | CASSLGQTTDTQYF
12 | TRBV10-1 | CASSEGWGEQFF
16 | TRBV10-3 | CAISESGKGVDYGYTF
14 | TRBV9 | CASSVFGGEETQYF
16 | TRBV7-6 | CASSPRWGGSNQPQHF
16 | TRBV3-1/TRBV3-2 | CASSQQGLGANEKLFF
14 | TRBV5-1 | CASSFRLGVGEAFF